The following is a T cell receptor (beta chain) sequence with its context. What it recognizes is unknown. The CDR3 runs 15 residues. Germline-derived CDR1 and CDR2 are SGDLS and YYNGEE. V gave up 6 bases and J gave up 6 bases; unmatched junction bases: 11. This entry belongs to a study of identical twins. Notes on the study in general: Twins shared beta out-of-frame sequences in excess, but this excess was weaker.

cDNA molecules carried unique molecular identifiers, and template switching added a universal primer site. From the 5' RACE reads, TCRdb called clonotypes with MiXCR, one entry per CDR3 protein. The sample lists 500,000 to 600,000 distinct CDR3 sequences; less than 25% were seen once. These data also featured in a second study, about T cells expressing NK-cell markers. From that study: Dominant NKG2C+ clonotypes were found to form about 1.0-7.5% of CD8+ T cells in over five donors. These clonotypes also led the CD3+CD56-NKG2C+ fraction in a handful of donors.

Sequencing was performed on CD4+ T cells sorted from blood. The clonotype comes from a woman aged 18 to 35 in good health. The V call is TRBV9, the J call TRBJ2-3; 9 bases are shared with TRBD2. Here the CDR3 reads CASTLAGGPSDTQYF. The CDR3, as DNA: TGTGCCAGCACCTTGGCGGGGGGGCCCTCCGATACGCAGTATTTT.